This note documents a single T cell receptor (beta chain) sequence. The antigen is not known. Other DNA sequences within the sample encode an identical CDR3. CDR3 length: 14 residues. The V and J ends lost 5 bases and 4 bases, in that order; junction bases with no gene match: 8. The sample belongs to a study of cytomegalovirus exposure and HLA in healthy donors. It was with 60 Vbeta and 13 Jbeta primers that the PCR ran. The protocol was immunoSEQ multiplex PCR, while the TCRdb copy is restricted to in-frame clones and leaves out a portion. The table lists 150,000 to 200,000 clones, approximately 80% of them singletons. Study findings and constraints: In a later analysis, HLA-associated beta chains showed higher expansion and lower generation probabilities than comparable chains.

The sequence came from a man aged 45-65 years in good health and CMV-seropositive. The chain links TRBV5-3 to TRBJ2-7; 8 bases are shared with TRBD2. Being an ORF, TRBV5-3 has a function that is uncertain. Specimen: PBMCs. CDR3 region: CARSDATSAYEQYF. CDR3 nucleotide sequence: TGTGCCAGAAGTGACGCGACTAGCGCTTACGAGCAGTACTTC.